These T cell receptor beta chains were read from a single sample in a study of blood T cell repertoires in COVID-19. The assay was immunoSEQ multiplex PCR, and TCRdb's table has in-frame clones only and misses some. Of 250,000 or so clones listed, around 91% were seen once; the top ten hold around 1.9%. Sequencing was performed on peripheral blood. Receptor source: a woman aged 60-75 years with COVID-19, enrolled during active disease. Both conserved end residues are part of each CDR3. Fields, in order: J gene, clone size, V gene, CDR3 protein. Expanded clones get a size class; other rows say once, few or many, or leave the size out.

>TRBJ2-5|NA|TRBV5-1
CASSAQQETQYF
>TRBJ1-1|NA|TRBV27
CATRDRENTEAFF
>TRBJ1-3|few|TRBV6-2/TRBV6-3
CASTPGGSGNTIYF
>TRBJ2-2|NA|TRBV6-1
CASSEGGTGGYTGELFF
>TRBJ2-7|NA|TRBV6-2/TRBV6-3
CASSLREDYEQYF
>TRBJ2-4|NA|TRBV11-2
CASSPGQIENIQYF
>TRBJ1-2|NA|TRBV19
CASSTSGDYGYTF
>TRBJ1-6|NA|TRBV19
CASIGQGYNSPLHF
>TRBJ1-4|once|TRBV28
CASSLNGANEKLFF
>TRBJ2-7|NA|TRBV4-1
CASSQLPGLSFGEQYF
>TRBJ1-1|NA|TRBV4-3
CASSQDPTGGGTEAFF
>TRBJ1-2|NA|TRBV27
CASSPDRVVFDGYTF
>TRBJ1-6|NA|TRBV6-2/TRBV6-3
CASSSGQGVSSYNSPLHF
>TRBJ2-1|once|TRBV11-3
CASSLASVGTVYNEQFF
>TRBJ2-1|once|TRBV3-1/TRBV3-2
CASSWSGDNEQFF
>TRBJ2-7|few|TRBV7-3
CASSPRGGSYEQYF
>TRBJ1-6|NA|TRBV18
CASSPRQGASSPLHF
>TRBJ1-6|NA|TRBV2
CASDRVLSSYNSPLHF
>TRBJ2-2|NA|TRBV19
CASIRAGEGELFF
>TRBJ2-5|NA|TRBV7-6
CASSFGGSQETQYF
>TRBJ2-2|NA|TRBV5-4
CASSLGGGGHHRELFF
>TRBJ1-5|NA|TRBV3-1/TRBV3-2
CASSHGGGNNQPQHF
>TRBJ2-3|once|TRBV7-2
CASSRRRALAGGRDTQYF
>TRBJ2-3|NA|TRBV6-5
CATTQRGGDTQYF
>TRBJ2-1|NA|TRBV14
CASSQPTGQSSYNEQFF
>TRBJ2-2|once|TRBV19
CASRSTGTGELFF
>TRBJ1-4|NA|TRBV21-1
CASSKWGSRGRDEKLFF
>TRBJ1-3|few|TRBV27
CASSFSGMGNTIYF
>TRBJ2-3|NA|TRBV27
CASSFVAGVSTDTQYF
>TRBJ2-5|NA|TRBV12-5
CASGHGTAETQYF
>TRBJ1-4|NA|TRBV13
CASSLQGALDEKLFF
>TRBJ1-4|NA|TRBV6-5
CASSPRDSNEKLFF
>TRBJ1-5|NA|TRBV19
CASSDRDRNQPQHF
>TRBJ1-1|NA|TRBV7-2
CASSVRGGLNTEAFF
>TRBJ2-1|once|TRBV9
CASSGTTRLARYNEQFF
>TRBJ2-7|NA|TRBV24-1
CASYVGSPNLLYEQYF
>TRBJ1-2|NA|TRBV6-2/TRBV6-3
CASSYPEYGYTF
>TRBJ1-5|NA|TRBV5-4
CASSFWGQKAEPQHF
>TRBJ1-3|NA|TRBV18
CASSPASGASGNTIYF
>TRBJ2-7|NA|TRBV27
CASSRGSSYEQYF
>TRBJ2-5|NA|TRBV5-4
CASSLKGGETQYF